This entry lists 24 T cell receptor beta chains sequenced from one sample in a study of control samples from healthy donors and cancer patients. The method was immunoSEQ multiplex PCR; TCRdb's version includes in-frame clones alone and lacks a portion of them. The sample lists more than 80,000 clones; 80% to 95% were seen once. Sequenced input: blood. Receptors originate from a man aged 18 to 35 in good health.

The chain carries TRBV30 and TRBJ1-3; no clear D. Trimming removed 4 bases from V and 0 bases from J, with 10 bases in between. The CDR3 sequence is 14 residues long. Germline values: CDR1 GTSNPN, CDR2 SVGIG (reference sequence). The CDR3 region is CAWNERLSGNTIYF. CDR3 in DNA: TGTGCCTGGAATGAGAGGCTCTCTGGAAACACCATATATTTT.

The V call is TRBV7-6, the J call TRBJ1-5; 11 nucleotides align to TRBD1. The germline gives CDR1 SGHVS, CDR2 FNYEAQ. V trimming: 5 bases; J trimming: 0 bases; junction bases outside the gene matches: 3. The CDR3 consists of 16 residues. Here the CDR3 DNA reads TGTGCCAGCAGCCCTGGACAGGGGGCTAGCAATCAGCCCCAGCATTTT. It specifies CASSPGQGASNQPQHF.

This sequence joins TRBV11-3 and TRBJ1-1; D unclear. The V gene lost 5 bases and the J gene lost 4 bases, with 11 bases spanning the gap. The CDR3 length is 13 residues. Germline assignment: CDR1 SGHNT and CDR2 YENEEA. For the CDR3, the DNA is TGTGCCAGCAGCCTTAAGGCGGGCACTGAAGCTTTCTTT. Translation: CASSLKAGTEAFF.

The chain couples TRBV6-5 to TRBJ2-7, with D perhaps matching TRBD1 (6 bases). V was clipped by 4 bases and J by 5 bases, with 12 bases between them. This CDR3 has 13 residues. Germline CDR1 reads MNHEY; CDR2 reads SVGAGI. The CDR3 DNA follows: TGTGCCAGCAGTTCGACCTACAGGGACGAGCAGTACTTC. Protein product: CASSSTYRDEQYF.

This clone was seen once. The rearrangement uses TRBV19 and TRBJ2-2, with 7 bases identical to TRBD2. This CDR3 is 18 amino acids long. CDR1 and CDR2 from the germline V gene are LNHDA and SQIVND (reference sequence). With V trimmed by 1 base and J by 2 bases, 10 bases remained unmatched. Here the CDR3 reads CASSIGTSESPNTGELFF. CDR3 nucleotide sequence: TGTGCCAGTAGTATAGGAACTAGCGAATCCCCAAACACCGGGGAGCTGTTTTTT.

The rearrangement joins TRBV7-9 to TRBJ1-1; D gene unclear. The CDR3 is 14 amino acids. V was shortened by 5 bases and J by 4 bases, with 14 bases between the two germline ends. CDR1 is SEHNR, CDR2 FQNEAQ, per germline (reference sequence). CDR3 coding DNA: TGTGCCAGCAGCCTGGACCTAACCTCCACTGAAGCTTTCTTT. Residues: CASSLDLTSTEAFF.

CDR3 nucleotide sequence: TGTGCCAGCAGTTTATTAGGACAAAATCAGCCCCAGCATTTT. Its translation: CASSLLGQNQPQHF. This chain links TRBV28 with TRBJ1-5; weak D call: TRBD1 (5 bases). Germline CDR1 reads MDHEN; CDR2 reads SYDVKM. With 1 base removed from V and 4 bases from J, the gap between germline ends came to 8 bases. This CDR3 has 14 amino acids.

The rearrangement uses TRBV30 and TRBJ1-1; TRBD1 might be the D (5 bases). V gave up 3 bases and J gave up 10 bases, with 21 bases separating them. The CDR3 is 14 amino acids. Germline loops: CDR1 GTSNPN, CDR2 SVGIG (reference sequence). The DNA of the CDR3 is TGTGCCTGGAGCTTTGCCGGGACCTCCCCGGGAGCTTTCTTT. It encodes CAWSFAGTSPGAFF.

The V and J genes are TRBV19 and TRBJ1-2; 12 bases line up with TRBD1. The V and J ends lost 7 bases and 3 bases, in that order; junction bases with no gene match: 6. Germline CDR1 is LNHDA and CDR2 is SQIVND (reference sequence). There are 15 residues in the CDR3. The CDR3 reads CASTRDRGRHYGYTF. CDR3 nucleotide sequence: TGTGCCAGTACTAGGGACAGGGGGCGTCACTATGGCTACACCTTC.

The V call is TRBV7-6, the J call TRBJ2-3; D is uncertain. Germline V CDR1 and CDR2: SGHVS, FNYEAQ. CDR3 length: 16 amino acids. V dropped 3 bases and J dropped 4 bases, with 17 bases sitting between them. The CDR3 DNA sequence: TGTGCCAGCAGCTTCGAGATCTTAAGGTCGGCAGATACGCAGTATTTT. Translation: CASSFEILRSADTQYF.

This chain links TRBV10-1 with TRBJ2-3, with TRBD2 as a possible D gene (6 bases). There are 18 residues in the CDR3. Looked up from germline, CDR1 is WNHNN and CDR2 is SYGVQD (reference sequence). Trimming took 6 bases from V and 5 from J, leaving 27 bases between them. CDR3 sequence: CASSPKVKFGGSVDTQYF. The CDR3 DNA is TGCGCCAGCAGCCCAAAGGTGAAGTTCGGGGGTTCGGTAGATACGCAGTATTTT.

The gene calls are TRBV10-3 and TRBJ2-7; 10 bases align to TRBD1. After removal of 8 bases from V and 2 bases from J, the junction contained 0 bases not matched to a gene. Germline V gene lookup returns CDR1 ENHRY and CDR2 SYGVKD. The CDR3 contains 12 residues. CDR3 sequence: CAIGQGAYEQYF. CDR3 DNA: TGTGCCATCGGACAGGGGGCCTACGAGCAGTACTTC.

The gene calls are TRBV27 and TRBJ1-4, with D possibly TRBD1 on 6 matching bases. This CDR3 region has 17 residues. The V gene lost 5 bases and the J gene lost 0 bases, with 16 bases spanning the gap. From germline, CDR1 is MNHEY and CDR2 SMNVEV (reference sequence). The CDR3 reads CASSDQRGIATNEKLFF. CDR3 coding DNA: TGTGCCAGCAGTGACCAAAGGGGGATCGCAACTAATGAAAAACTGTTTTTT.

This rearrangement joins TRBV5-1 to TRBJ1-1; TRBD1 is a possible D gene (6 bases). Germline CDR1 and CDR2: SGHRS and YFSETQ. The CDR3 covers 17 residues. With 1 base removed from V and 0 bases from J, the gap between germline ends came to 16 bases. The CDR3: CASSLNSGEYVNTEAFF. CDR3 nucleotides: TGCGCCAGCAGCTTGAATTCAGGGGAATACGTGAACACTGAAGCTTTCTTT.

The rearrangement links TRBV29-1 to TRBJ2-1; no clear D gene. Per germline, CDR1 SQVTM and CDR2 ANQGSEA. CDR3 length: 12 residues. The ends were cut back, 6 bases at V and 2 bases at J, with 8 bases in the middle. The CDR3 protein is CSVLWAYNEQFF. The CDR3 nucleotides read TGCAGCGTGCTCTGGGCCTACAATGAGCAGTTCTTC.

CDR3 in amino acids: CATGTKLYEQYF. CDR3 DNA: TGTGCCACCGGGACAAAATTATACGAGCAGTACTTC. The chain uses TRBV15 and TRBJ2-7; a possible D gene is TRBD1 (6 bases). This CDR3 is built from 12 residues. Germline CDR1 LNHNV, CDR2 YYDKDF (reference sequence). Trimming pared 8 bases from V and 4 bases from J, leaving 12 bases between.

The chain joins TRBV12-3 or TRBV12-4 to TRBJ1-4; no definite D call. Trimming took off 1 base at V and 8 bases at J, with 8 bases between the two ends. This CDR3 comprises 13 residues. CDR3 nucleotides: TGTGCCAGCAGTTTAGGCGTAGGGGAAAAACTGTTTTTT. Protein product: CASSLGVGEKLFF.

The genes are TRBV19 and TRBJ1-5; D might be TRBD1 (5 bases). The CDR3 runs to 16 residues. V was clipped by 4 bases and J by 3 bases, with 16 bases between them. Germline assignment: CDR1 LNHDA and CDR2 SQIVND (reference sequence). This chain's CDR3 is CASSTGVRQNNQPQHF. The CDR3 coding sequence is TGTGCCAGTAGTACTGGAGTGAGACAGAACAATCAGCCCCAGCATTTT. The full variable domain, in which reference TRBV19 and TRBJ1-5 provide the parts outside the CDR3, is DGGITQSPKYLFRKEGQNVTLSCEQNLNHDAMYWYRQDPGQGLRLIYYSQIVNDFQKGDIAEGYSVSREKKESFPLTVTSAQKNPTAFYLCASSTGVRQNNQPQHFGDGTRLSIL.

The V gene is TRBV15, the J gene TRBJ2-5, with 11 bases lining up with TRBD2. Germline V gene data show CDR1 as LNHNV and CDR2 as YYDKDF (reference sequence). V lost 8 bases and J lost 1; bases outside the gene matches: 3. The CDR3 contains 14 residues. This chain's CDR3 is CATALAGAQETQYF. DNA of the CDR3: TGTGCCACCGCACTAGCGGGGGCCCAAGAGACCCAGTACTTC.

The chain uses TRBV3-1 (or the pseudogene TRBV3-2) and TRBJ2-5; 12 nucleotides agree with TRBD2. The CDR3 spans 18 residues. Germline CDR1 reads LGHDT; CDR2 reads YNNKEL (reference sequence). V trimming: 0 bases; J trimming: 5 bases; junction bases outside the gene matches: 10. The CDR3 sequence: CASSQEVLAGGPGETQYF. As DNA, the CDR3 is TGTGCCAGCAGCCAAGAGGTGCTAGCGGGAGGGCCGGGGGAGACCCAGTACTTC.

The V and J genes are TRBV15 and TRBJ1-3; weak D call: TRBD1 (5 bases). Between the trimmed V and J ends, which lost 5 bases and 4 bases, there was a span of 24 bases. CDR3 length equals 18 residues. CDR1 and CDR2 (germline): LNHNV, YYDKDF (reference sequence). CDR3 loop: CATSPNKRQLLSGNTIYF. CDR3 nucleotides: TGTGCCACCAGCCCGAACAAAAGACAGCTCCTTTCGGGAAACACCATATATTTT.

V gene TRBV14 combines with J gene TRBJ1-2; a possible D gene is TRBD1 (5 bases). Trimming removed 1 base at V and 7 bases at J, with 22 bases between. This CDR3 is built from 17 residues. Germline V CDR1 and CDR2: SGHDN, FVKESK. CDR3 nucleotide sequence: TGTGCCAGCAGCCAAGTGTATGGTTTACCTATGCAGGGTGGCTACACCTTC. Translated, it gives CASSQVYGLPMQGGYTF.

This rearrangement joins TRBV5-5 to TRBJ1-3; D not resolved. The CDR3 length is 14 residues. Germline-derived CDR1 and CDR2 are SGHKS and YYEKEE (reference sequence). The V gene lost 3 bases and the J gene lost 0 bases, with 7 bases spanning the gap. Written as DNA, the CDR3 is TGTGCCAGCAGCTCGGAGATCTCTGGAAACACCATATATTTT. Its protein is CASSSEISGNTIYF.

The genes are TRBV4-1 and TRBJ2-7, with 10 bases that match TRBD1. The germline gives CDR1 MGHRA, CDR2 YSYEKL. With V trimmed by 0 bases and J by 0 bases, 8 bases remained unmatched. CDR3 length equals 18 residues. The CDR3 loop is CASSQDSMDRGISYEQYF. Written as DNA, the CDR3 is TGCGCCAGCAGCCAAGACTCAATGGACAGGGGGATCTCCTACGAGCAGTACTTC.